The sequence of this T cell receptor (beta chain) was determined in a study of CD8+ T cells in alopecia areata. After isolation, RNA underwent reverse transcription to generate cDNA as the sequencing template. Assay: immunoSEQ multiplex PCR; the TCRdb copy retains only in-frame clones and omits some. The repertoire includes approximately 99,000 clones, 58% of them detected once, and over 20% sits in the top ten. Turning to this clone: The antigen remains unidentified.

General study points: Alopecia totalis/universalis scalp especially showed more expanded CD8+ clones than normal scalp. Sharing of TCRs across patients appeared less clear than in mice, possibly for HLA-related reasons.

The authors sorted CD4+ and CD8+ T cells from PBMCs. V was shortened by 6 bases and J by 0 bases, with 7 bases between the two germline ends. The CDR3 has 13 amino acids. Germline V lookup: CDR1 PRHDT, CDR2 FYEKMQ (reference sequence). The source of this sequence is a human donor with alopecia areata. Material: NKG2D-low CD8+ T cells sorted from blood. V is TRBV13 and J is TRBJ2-3; D call uncertain. Here the CDR3 reads CASRETSTDTQYF. The CDR3 region has the DNA TGTGCCAGCAGGGAAACTAGCACAGATACGCAGTATTTT.